This T cell receptor beta chain was recovered during a study of T cell clones after liver transplantation (dated by TCRdb to between 2018 and 2020). Notes on the research overall: The samples were obtained from ITN030ST, a randomized trial that attempted immunosuppression withdrawal within 2 years after liver transplantation. Subjects received no induction therapy and standard immunosuppression until randomization at 12-24 months post-transplant. As an antigen-independent comparator for the donor-reactive sequences, third party-reactive TCRbeta sequences from pre-transplant MLRs were identified as well. Blood samples were collected pre-transplant, pre-randomization before withdrawal, and post-randomization after either complete withdrawal or failed withdrawal. Donor-reactive T cell clones were identified using TCRbeta sequencing after a pre-transplant mixed lymphocyte reaction and were then followed in post-transplant blood. Three of the eight recipients were HCV-positive; the others were transplanted for non-autoimmune, non-viral indications. A cohort of 8 liver transplant recipients was studied, of whom 3 were classified as tolerant and 5 as non-tolerant. Tolerance was defined as complete withdrawal of immunosuppression for at least one year without a rise in liver enzymes beyond twice the upper limit of normal.

The paper as a whole reports these results and caveats: The conclusions were considered preliminary, being limited by small, heterogeneous patient numbers and non-standardized post-transplant time points. Once repertoire turnover was taken into account, donor-reactive detection showed a significant reduction for CD4 in 7 of 8 subjects and for CD8 in 8 of 8. Donor-reactive sequences decreased more than third party-reactive sequences, which suggests partial antigen-specific deletion that was not related to withdrawal success. In 5 of 8 subjects, circulating donor-reactive CD4 TCRbeta sequences decreased significantly after transplant, regardless of tolerance or HCV status. Because allograft tissue specimens were not available, migration of donor-reactive T cells into the graft, rather than deletion, may have occurred. In two subjects, low numbers of available donor cells limited the measurable donor-reactive repertoire.

Regarding this clone: Its binding antigen is unknown. Within one base of it there is no much larger clone, and no base qualities were kept.

Frozen genomic DNA underwent high-throughput TCRbeta CDR3 sequencing by immunoSEQ, including PCR amplification, mapping, bias correction and internal controls. Regarding the original processing steps: Only productive rearrangements were retained, and each unique TCRbeta sequence was defined by its CDR3 nucleotide sequence together with its V and J gene. Donor-reactive sequences required at least 5-fold expansion in CFSE-low cells versus unstimulated pre-transplant cells and at least 0.01% frequency. To ensure at least 90% detection power, minimum frequency thresholds were set for each subject based on that subject's lowest-template unstimulated sample. Jensen-Shannon divergence between the top 1000 TCRbeta sequences post- versus pre-transplant served as the measure of repertoire turnover. Two-sided Fisher's exact tests were used to test for changes in how often donor-reactive sequences were detected. TCRdb limited this immuneACCESS table to in-frame rearrangements with V and J called. A share of clones is missing; checked studies link under half to unresolved V genes, and the rest is unexplained. V, J and clone size reflect that table, while D and trimming were determined from the DNA. In all, the sample holds around 80,000 clones, and about 84% of those were seen once. The ten largest clones take up about 0.52% of the sample.

There are 16 amino acids in the CDR3, from cysteine to phenylalanine inclusive. The kept DNA is CDR3 alone, 48 bases in frame from the first base. CDR1 and CDR2 were assigned from the germline V gene (reference sequence) as LNHNV and YYDKDF. V loses 0 bases of germline sequence and J loses 7 bases, and the interval between the two ends is 18 bases. Thawed unstimulated PBMCs were stained for CD3, CD4 and CD8 and FACS-sorted into CD3+CD4+ and CD3+CD8+ populations. Each of the 8 studied subjects was randomized to immunosuppression withdrawal. The Qiagen DNeasy Blood and Tissue Kit was used for genomic DNA isolation.

The TCR sequence derives from a human patient who received a liver transplant. Some T cells may have been brought in with the graft after a transplant. The rearranged segments are TRBV15 and TRBJ1-1, with no confident D gene call. Sample: CD4+ T cells from blood, taken around 45 months after liver transplant. CDR3 loop: CATSRDKPPRSVEAFF. The base sequence is TGTGCCACCAGCAGAGATAAACCCCCGAGGTCAGTTGAAGCTTTCTTT. With all but the CDR3 taken from the reference TRBV15 and TRBJ1-1 genes, the full variable domain is: DAMVIQNPRYQVTQFGKPVTLSCSQTLNHNVMYWYQQKSSQAPKLLFHYYDKDFNNEADTPDNFQSRRPNTSFCFLDIRSPGLGDTAMYLCATSRDKPPRSVEAFFGQGTRLTVV.